The 12 T cell receptor beta chains below were found in one sample sequenced in a study of cytomegalovirus exposure and HLA in healthy donors. The PCR was carried out with 60 Vbeta primers and 13 Jbeta primers. Some clones are missing from TCRdb's copy, which holds only in-frame ones; the method was immunoSEQ multiplex PCR. The sample lists under 200,000 clones, approximately 82% occurring once. The sample comprised PBMCs. The receptors were sampled from a male donor in good health and CMV-seronegative.

The rearrangement links TRBV5-8 to TRBJ2-1; TRBD1 matches 10 bases. Germline CDR1 SGHTS, CDR2 YDEGEE. Germline trimming cut 4 bases from V and 3 bases from J; bases unmatched to any gene: 7. CDR3 size: 16 residues. Here the CDR3 DNA reads TGTGCCAGCAGCCCCATGGGACAGGGGAACTACAATGAGCAGTTCTTC. It specifies CASSPMGQGNYNEQFF.

The rearrangement links TRBV5-1 to TRBJ2-7; 8 nucleotides match TRBD1. Losses at the gene ends were 3 bases for V and 9 bases for J; bases not matched to a gene: 8. CDR3 size: 13 residues. Per germline, CDR1 SGHRS and CDR2 YFSETQ. The DNA for the CDR3 is TGCGCCAGCAGCTCAGGACAGGGAAGGAGGCAGTACTTC. It specifies CASSSGQGRRQYF.

The chain combines TRBV28 with TRBJ1-3; D not certain. CDR3 length: 11 residues. Germline values: CDR1 MDHEN, CDR2 SYDVKM. CDR3 region: CVARSGNTIYF. In DNA, the CDR3 is TGTGTAGCCCGCTCTGGAAACACCATATATTTT.

This rearrangement joins TRBV6-5 to TRBJ1-1, with 7 bases aligning to TRBD1. Germline CDR1 MNHEY, CDR2 SVGAGI. With V trimmed by 0 bases and J by 1 base, 2 bases remained unmatched. This CDR3 is built from 15 residues. CDR3 nucleotide sequence: TGTGCCAGCAGTTACTCGGCAGGGGGGAACACTGAAGCTTTCTTT. Encoded protein: CASSYSAGGNTEAFF.

V gene TRBV27 combines with J gene TRBJ2-5; D is uncertain. Trimming cost V 3 bases and J 4 bases, with 3 bases left between them. This CDR3 is 11 amino acids long. CDR1 is MNHEY and CDR2 is SMNVEV in the germline V gene (reference sequence). This CDR3 reads CASSLRETQYF. The CDR3 nucleotides are TGTGCCAGCAGTTTGCGAGAGACCCAGTACTTC.

V usage is TRBV6-6 and J usage is TRBJ2-7; 8 bases map to TRBD2. Germline CDR1 reads MNHNY; CDR2 reads SVGAGI (reference sequence). The CDR3 consists of 15 residues. The trim removed 6 bases at V and 3 bases at J, leaving 10 bases unmatched. The CDR3 sequence is CASSVNSGNFYEQYF. DNA for the CDR3: TGTGCCAGCAGCGTTAATAGCGGGAATTTCTACGAGCAGTACTTC.

Only a few counts were recorded for this clone. The V call is TRBV19, the J call TRBJ1-1; D unresolved. V lost 4 bases to trimming and J lost 10 bases, with 10 bases between them. The CDR3 runs 11 residues. From germline, CDR1 is LNHDA and CDR2 SQIVND (reference sequence). The CDR3 DNA follows: TGTGCCAGTAGTAAAAGTTCCGGAGCTTTCTTT. It codes for CASSKSSGAFF.

CDR3 region: CASSIDLAGESYEQYF. The CDR3, as DNA: TGTGCCAGTAGTATAGATTTGGCAGGGGAGTCCTACGAGCAGTACTTC. This sequence joins TRBV19 and TRBJ2-7; maybe TRBD1 (6 bases). Germline-derived CDR1 and CDR2 are LNHDA and SQIVND (reference sequence). The V and J ends lost 0 bases and 1 base respectively, with 13 bases between them. This CDR3 spans 16 amino acids.

The chain uses TRBV20-1 and TRBJ2-2; a possible D gene is TRBD2 (5 bases). The CDR3 length is 11 residues. The V and J ends lost 6 bases and 7 bases respectively, with 9 bases between them. Per the germline V gene, CDR1 is DFQATT and CDR2 is SNEGSKA (reference sequence). The CDR3 protein is CSAGVSGELFF. CDR3 DNA: TGCAGTGCCGGGGTGAGCGGGGAGCTGTTTTTT.

This chain links TRBV7-9 with TRBJ1-2, with 7 bases aligning to TRBD1. The CDR3 loop spans 17 amino acids. Germline V gene data show CDR1 as SEHNR and CDR2 as FQNEAQ (reference sequence). The junction had 9 bases not matched to a gene; V was cut back by 2 bases and J by 0 bases. The chain's CDR3 is CASSLRGQPKTNYGYTF. The CDR3 DNA reads TGTGCCAGCAGCTTAAGGGGACAGCCCAAAACTAACTATGGCTACACCTTC.

J is TRBJ2-5 and V is TRBV7-8, with 7 bases fitting TRBD1. V gave up 5 bases and J gave up 1 base; unmatched junction bases: 10. This CDR3 has 16 residues. Germline CDR1 and CDR2: SGHVS and FQNEAQ. CDR3 amino acids: CASSLPDRVGQETQYF. DNA of the CDR3: TGTGCCAGCAGCCTCCCAGACAGGGTGGGCCAAGAGACCCAGTACTTC.

This rearrangement joins TRBV11-2 to TRBJ2-7; D call uncertain. The CDR3 is 12 residues long. CDR1 and CDR2 (germline): SGHAT, FQNNGV. V was trimmed by 1 base and J by 6 bases, leaving 7 bases between them. For the CDR3, the DNA is TGTGCCAGCAGCTTAGTTCTTCCCGAGCAGTACTTC. Its translation is CASSLVLPEQYF.